This TCR beta chain was found in a study of cytomegalovirus exposure and HLA in healthy donors (dated by TCRdb to 2016 to 2017). At the level of the whole study: A later analysis indicated that the 120 validation repertoires were generated on the platform also employed for the roughly 720 repertoires of the first cohort. The study was designed to test whether signatures of past pathogen exposure could be identified by cataloging public T cell receptors. In addition to the first cohort of roughly 670 subjects, a separate validation cohort of approximately 130 different subjects was used. To predict cytomegalovirus infection status, the study brought together high-throughput TCR immunosequencing, statistical association of individual TCRs with disease status, and machine learning.

Libraries were prepared through the immunoSEQ multiplex PCR assay. The original pipeline was this. A statistical classification framework was developed to diagnose cytomegalovirus status using the catalog of TCR beta chain sequences. As stored in TCRdb, this immuneACCESS dataset retains in-frame rearrangements with V and J assigned. A fraction of the clones does not appear; measured against another copy, unresolved V genes explain less than half of the discrepancy, and the remainder lacks a known reason. The V and J calls and clone size come from that table; D and trimming were worked out from the DNA. The sample profile shows more than 300,000 clones; 80% to 90% of them were found once. Of the sample, about 0.8% falls within the top ten clones. General conclusions and limits of the study: A few of the identified cytomegalovirus-associated TCR beta chains were confirmed in vitro to be specific for cytomegalovirus antigens. A later analysis had no HLA typing for the validation cohort, so co-occurrence there was scored across all 130 or so repertoires. The study gave a list of more than 150 TCR beta chains associated with cytomegalovirus. While some public TCRs were present in many individuals, most TCR sequences turned up only very rarely across donors. The classifier was reported to diagnose cytomegalovirus status with high specificity and sensitivity in both the original and validation cohorts. The authors suggested that the approach could potentially be generalized to other disease states and immunological phenotypes. Subsequent analysis determined that TCRs grouped into clusters in the first cohort also showed a tendency toward co-occurrence across the 90 to 150 validation repertoires, and 94% of cluster scores exceeded 0.

The donors belonged to the validation cohort of approximately 130 subjects, which was separate from the roughly 700-subject first cohort. As encoded in the germline V gene, CDR1 is SNHLY while CDR2 is FYNNEI. Trimming removed 10 bases from V and 0 bases from J, leaving 12 bases between the germline ends. The CDR3 has 13 amino acids, counting the end cysteine and phenylalanine. Only the CDR3 DNA is retained, 39 bases long and in frame from the first base. A word on this clone: The clone's antigen remains unknown. No base-level quality is on record; no much larger clone is a single base apart.

The chain is assembled from TRBV2 and TRBJ1-1; no D gene can be assigned with confidence. This TCR was sampled from a woman aged 18-29 years in good health and CMV-seronegative. Sequenced sample: PBMCs. The DNA sequence follows: TGTGCCACCAGCCCCTCTATGAACACTGAAGCTTTCTTT. It is translated as CATSPSMNTEAFF.